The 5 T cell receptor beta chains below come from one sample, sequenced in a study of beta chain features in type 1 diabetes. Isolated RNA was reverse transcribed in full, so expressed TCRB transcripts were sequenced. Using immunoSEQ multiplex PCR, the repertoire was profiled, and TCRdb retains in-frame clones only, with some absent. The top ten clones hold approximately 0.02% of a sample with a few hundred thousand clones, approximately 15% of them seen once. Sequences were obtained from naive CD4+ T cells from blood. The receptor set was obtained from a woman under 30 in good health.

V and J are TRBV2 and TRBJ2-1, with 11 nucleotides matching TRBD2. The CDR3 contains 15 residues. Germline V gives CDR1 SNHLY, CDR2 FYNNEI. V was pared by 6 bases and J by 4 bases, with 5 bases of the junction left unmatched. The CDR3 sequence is CASRLAGAVYNEQFF. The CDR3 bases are TGTGCCAGCAGACTAGCGGGAGCGGTTTACAATGAGCAGTTCTTC.

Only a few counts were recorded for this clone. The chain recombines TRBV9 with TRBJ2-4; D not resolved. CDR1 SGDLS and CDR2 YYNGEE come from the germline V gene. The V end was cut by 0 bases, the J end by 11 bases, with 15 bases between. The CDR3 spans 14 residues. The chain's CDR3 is CASSVVGSDDLQYF. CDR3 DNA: TGTGCCAGCAGCGTAGTAGGAAGCGACGACCTTCAGTACTTC.

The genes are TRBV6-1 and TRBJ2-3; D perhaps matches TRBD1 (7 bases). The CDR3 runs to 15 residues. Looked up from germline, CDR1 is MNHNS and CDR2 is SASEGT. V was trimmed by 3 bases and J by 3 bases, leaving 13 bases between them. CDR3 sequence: CASSDRGVRTDTQYF. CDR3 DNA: TGTGCCAGCAGTGACAGGGGGGTACGGACAGATACGCAGTATTTT.

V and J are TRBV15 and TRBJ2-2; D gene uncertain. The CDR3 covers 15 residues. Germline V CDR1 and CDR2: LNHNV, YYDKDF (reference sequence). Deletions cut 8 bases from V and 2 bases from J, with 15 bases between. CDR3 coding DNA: TGTGCCACCGCCGTTAACGCAGAAAACACCGGGGAGCTGTTTTTT. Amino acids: CATAVNAENTGELFF.

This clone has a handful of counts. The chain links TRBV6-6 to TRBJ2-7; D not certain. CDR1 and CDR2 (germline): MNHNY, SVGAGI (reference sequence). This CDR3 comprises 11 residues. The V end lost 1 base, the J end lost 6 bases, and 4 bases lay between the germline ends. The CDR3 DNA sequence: TGTGCCAGCAGTTACTTTCGCGAGCAGTACTTC. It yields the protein CASSYFREQYF.